A selection of T cell receptor beta chains follows, all from one sample in a study of blood T cell repertoires in COVID-19. Measured with immunoSEQ multiplex PCR; TCRdb has only the in-frame clones, and not every one. The repertoire includes fewer than 90,000 clones, around 90% of them detected once, and roughly 14% sits in the top ten. Material: peripheral blood. The source is a male donor with acute or convalescent COVID-19. The CDR3 runs from the conserved cysteine through the conserved F or W. A D gene is named only where the DNA matches it firmly. Expanded clones are given a class, and other clones once, few, many or no size at all.

CDR3: CASSPRQGSYGYTF
DNA: TGTGCCAGCAGTCCCCGACAAGGCAGCTATGGCTACACCTTC
V: TRBV7-9
J: TRBJ1-2
size: -
D: -

CDR3: CASGLALAGGRPLADTQYF
DNA: TGTGCTAGTGGTTTGGCCCTAGCGGGGGGCCGCCCCTTAGCAGATACGCAGTATTTT
V: TRBV12-5
J: TRBJ2-3
size: -
D: TRBD2

CDR3: CASSPDRVNNSPLHF
DNA: TGTGCCAGCTCACCAGACAGGGTAAATAATTCACCCCTCCACTTT
V: TRBV18
J: TRBJ1-6
size: -
D: TRBD1

CDR3: CASSGRDSKRLLAFF
DNA: TGTGCCAGCAGCGGCCGGGACTCAAAACGCCTGTTGGCTTTCTTT
V: TRBV6-1
J: TRBJ1-1
size: -
D: -

CDR3: CASNRGTEAFF
DNA: TGTGCCAGTAATCGGGGAACTGAAGCTTTCTTT
V: TRBV19
J: TRBJ1-1
size: -
D: -

CDR3: CASSLAGERSSYEQYF
DNA: TGCGCCAGCAGCTTGGCCGGGGAAAGGAGCTCCTACGAGCAGTACTTC
V: TRBV5-1
J: TRBJ2-7
size: -
D: -

CDR3: CASSFSWTSTDTQYF
DNA: TGTGCCAGCAGTTTTTCTTGGACTAGCACAGATACGCAGTATTTT
V: TRBV27
J: TRBJ2-3
size: -
D: -

CDR3: CASSVGPGGEQYF
DNA: TGTGCCAGCAGCGTTGGACCCGGGGGGGAGCAGTACTTC
V: TRBV9
J: TRBJ2-7
size: -
D: TRBD2

CDR3: CASKTGVSHGYTF
DNA: TGTGCCAGCAAAACAGGGGTTTCGCATGGCTACACCTTC
V: TRBV2
J: TRBJ1-2
size: -
D: TRBD1

CDR3: CASSQEGLSSGNTIYF
DNA: TGTGCCAGCAGCCAAGAGGGACTGTCCTCTGGAAACACCATATATTTT
V: TRBV3-1/TRBV3-2
J: TRBJ1-3
size: -
D: -

CDR3: CACNVRGADTQYF
DNA: TGTGCCTGCAACGTACGGGGTGCAGATACGCAGTATTTT
V: TRBV5-8
J: TRBJ2-3
size: -
D: -

CDR3: CASSLGTGGSEQYF
DNA: TGTGCCAGCAGCTTGGGGACAGGGGGCTCCGAGCAGTACTTC
V: TRBV7-2
J: TRBJ2-7
size: -
D: TRBD1

CDR3: CAISESRTTNTGELFF
DNA: TGTGCCATCAGTGAGTCGAGGACAACGAACACCGGGGAGCTGTTTTTT
V: TRBV10-3
J: TRBJ2-2
size: few
D: -

CDR3: CASSLALLAGSNEQFF
DNA: TGTGCCAGCAGCTTAGCGTTACTAGCGGGTAGCAATGAGCAGTTCTTC
V: TRBV7-9
J: TRBJ2-1
size: -
D: TRBD2

CDR3: CASSNEGAPFRLGYTF
DNA: TGCGCCAGCAGCAACGAGGGGGCACCCTTTCGACTTGGCTACACCTTC
V: TRBV5-1
J: TRBJ1-2
size: -
D: TRBD1

CDR3: CASSVRQGSNNEQFF
DNA: TGTGCCAGCAGTGTAAGGCAGGGATCAAACAATGAGCAGTTCTTC
V: TRBV2
J: TRBJ2-1
size: -
D: -

CDR3: CASSIGSQGLAGNQPQHF
DNA: TGTGCCAGTAGTATAGGATCACAGGGTCTGGCTGGCAATCAGCCCCAGCATTTT
V: TRBV19
J: TRBJ1-5
size: few
D: -

CDR3: CSVGQQETQYF
DNA: TGCAGCGTTGGACAGCAAGAGACCCAGTACTTC
V: TRBV29-1
J: TRBJ2-5
size: -
D: -

CDR3: CASSYGPGYGYTF
DNA: TGTGCCAGCAGTTATGGACCGGGGTACGGCTACACCTTC
V: TRBV6-2/TRBV6-3
J: TRBJ1-2
size: few
D: -

CDR3: CASSLGGAGTGELFF
DNA: TGTGCCAGCAGCTTAGGCGGGGCAGGCACCGGGGAGCTGTTTTTT
V: TRBV7-6
J: TRBJ2-2
size: -
D: -

CDR3: CASSPSLRDSLETQYF
DNA: TGTGCCAGCAGCCCAAGTCTCCGGGACTCCCTGGAGACCCAGTACTTC
V: TRBV7-2
J: TRBJ2-5
size: -
D: -

CDR3: CASSLAVGQPQHF
DNA: TGTGCCAGCAGCTTAGCAGTGGGCCAGCCCCAGCATTTT
V: TRBV7-9
J: TRBJ1-5
size: once
D: -

CDR3: CSGGLLNTEAFF
DNA: TGCAGCGGAGGACTCCTGAACACTGAAGCTTTCTTT
V: TRBV29-1
J: TRBJ1-1
size: once
D: -

CDR3: CASGPSGGETQYF
DNA: TGTGCCAGCGGGCCCAGCGGGGGTGAGACCCAGTACTTC
V: TRBV7-9
J: TRBJ2-5
size: -
D: TRBD2

CDR3: CASSRDPVYGYTF
DNA: TGTGCCAGCAGCCGAGACCCGGTCTATGGCTACACCTTC
V: TRBV7-8
J: TRBJ1-2
size: -
D: -

CDR3: CASSLELSNQPQHF
DNA: TGTGCCAGCAGTTTGGAGCTTAGCAATCAGCCCCAGCATTTT
V: TRBV28
J: TRBJ1-5
size: -
D: -

CDR3: CASSPGSGNTIYF
DNA: TGCGCCAGCAGCCCCGGGTCAGGAAACACCATATATTTT
V: TRBV5-1
J: TRBJ1-3
size: -
D: -

CDR3: CASSIRGGGYTF
DNA: TGTGCCAGTAGTATTCGAGGGGGTGGCTACACCTTC
V: TRBV19
J: TRBJ1-2
size: once
D: -

CDR3: CASSPEGGLFPGELFF
DNA: TGTGCCAGCAGTCCCGAAGGGGGTCTATTCCCCGGGGAGCTGTTTTTT
V: TRBV4-2
J: TRBJ2-2
size: -
D: -

CDR3: CASSPRTDRGGGYTF
DNA: TGTGCCAGCAGTCCAAGAACCGACAGGGGAGGGGGCTACACCTTC
V: TRBV28
J: TRBJ1-2
size: -
D: TRBD1

CDR3: CASSGSGVLVAYNEQFF
DNA: TGTGCCAGTAGTGGGTCGGGGGTACTGGTGGCCTACAATGAGCAGTTCTTC
V: TRBV19
J: TRBJ2-1
size: -
D: -

CDR3: CASSARQITNYGYTF
DNA: TGTGCCAGCAGCGCGAGACAGATAACTAACTATGGCTACACCTTC
V: TRBV5-6
J: TRBJ1-2
size: -
D: -

CDR3: CASSTTAYEQYF
DNA: TGTGCCAGCAGCACGACAGCCTACGAGCAGTACTTC
V: TRBV7-8
J: TRBJ2-7
size: -
D: -

CDR3: CASSLSGELGGIYNEQFF
DNA: TGTGCCAGCAGTTTATCCGGGGAGCTGGGAGGGATCTACAATGAGCAGTTCTTC
V: TRBV27
J: TRBJ2-1
size: -
D: TRBD2

CDR3: CASSSTGNDEKLFF
DNA: TGTGCCAGCTCATCGACAGGGAATGACGAAAAACTGTTTTTT
V: TRBV18
J: TRBJ1-4
size: -
D: TRBD1

CDR3: CASSIEVVNYGYTF
DNA: TGTGCCAGTAGTATCGAGGTGGTGAACTATGGCTACACCTTC
V: TRBV19
J: TRBJ1-2
size: -
D: -

CDR3: CASSSGLGMGNQPQHF
DNA: TGTGCCAGCAGTTCAGGTTTAGGAATGGGCAATCAGCCCCAGCATTTT
V: TRBV6-6
J: TRBJ1-5
size: -
D: -

CDR3: CASSPDSSPGNTIYF
DNA: TGTGCCAGCTCACCTGACAGTTCCCCAGGAAACACCATATATTTT
V: TRBV18
J: TRBJ1-3
size: -
D: -

CDR3: CASSSPSPSGANVLTF
DNA: TGCGCCAGCAGCTCCCCGTCCCCCTCTGGGGCCAACGTCCTGACTTTC
V: TRBV5-1
J: TRBJ2-6
size: -
D: -

CDR3: CASSLDGGMTYEQYF
DNA: TGTGCCAGCAGCTTAGATGGAGGAATGACCTACGAGCAGTACTTC
V: TRBV11-2
J: TRBJ2-7
size: -
D: -

CDR3: CASSTRTSLPFF
DNA: TGTGCCAGCAGCACCCGGACTAGCTTGCCGTTCTTC
V: TRBV7-3
J: TRBJ2-1
size: -
D: TRBD2

CDR3: CASSFRAGEGNTIYF
DNA: TGCGCCAGCAGCTTCCGGGCCGGGGAAGGAAACACCATATATTTT
V: TRBV5-1
J: TRBJ1-3
size: -
D: -

CDR3: CASSTGATGELFF
DNA: TGCGCCAGCAGCACAGGGGCCACCGGGGAGCTGTTTTTT
V: TRBV5-1
J: TRBJ2-2
size: -
D: TRBD1

CDR3: CASSKGQSLGTGGPSSSGNTIYF
DNA: TGTGCCAGCAGCAAAGGGCAATCCTTAGGGACAGGGGGCCCCTCCAGCTCTGGAAACACCATATATTTT
V: TRBV21-1
J: TRBJ1-3
size: -
D: -

CDR3: CASSPTGIKRTGNSPLHF
DNA: TGTGCCAGCAGCCCTACAGGGATAAAAAGGACTGGTAATTCACCCCTCCACTTT
V: TRBV6-2/TRBV6-3
J: TRBJ1-6
size: few
D: -

CDR3: CASSRSRVAGADTQYF
DNA: TGTGCCAGCAGTCGTTCCAGGGTAGCAGGGGCAGATACGCAGTATTTT
V: TRBV25-1
J: TRBJ2-3
size: -
D: -

CDR3: CASSQDPTGGFQPQHF
DNA: TGTGCCAGCAGCCAAGACCCCACAGGGGGATTTCAGCCCCAGCATTTT
V: TRBV3-1/TRBV3-2
J: TRBJ1-5
size: -
D: TRBD1

CDR3: CASSRDIYSYEQYF
DNA: TGCGCCAGCAGCAGGGACATATACTCCTACGAGCAGTACTTC
V: TRBV5-1
J: TRBJ2-7
size: -
D: -

CDR3: CATSDLEVFTQYF
DNA: TGTGCCACCAGTGATTTGGAGGTCTTTACGCAGTATTTT
V: TRBV24-1
J: TRBJ2-3
size: -
D: -

CDR3: CASSPEMGGAKNIQYF
DNA: TGTGCCAGCAGCCCGGAAATGGGGGGTGCCAAAAACATTCAGTACTTC
V: TRBV7-2
J: TRBJ2-4
size: -
D: -

CDR3: CASSESQGSEKLFF
DNA: TGTGCCAGTAGTGAATCCCAGGGCTCTGAAAAACTGTTTTTT
V: TRBV19
J: TRBJ1-4
size: -
D: -

CDR3: CASIAGQGVRNEQFF
DNA: TGTGCCAGCATTGCAGGGCAGGGGGTTAGAAATGAGCAGTTCTTC
V: TRBV6-5
J: TRBJ2-1
size: -
D: TRBD1

CDR3: CASSVANTSGVGGGYTF
DNA: TGTGCCAGCAGCGTAGCGAATACCTCAGGAGTGGGGGGTGGCTACACCTTC
V: TRBV9
J: TRBJ1-2
size: -
D: -